This TCR beta chain comes out of a study of OX40 agonist ivuxolimab in advanced cancers. About the research overall: Melanoma, hepatocellular carcinoma, head and neck or renal cell cancer occurred in dose-escalation patients. One patient with hepatocellular carcinoma and two with cutaneous melanoma, three in all, had partial responses.

Blood was sampled at baseline, cycle 4 day 1, and cycle 7 day 1. CDR1 is MNHNS, CDR2 SASEGT, per germline. V dropped 6 bases and J dropped 3; count of bases not matched to a gene: 9. The CDR3 covers 15 residues. This table comes from immunoSEQ multiplex PCR, and its TCRdb copy is limited to in-frame clones, with some not included. Found here are 75,000 to 95,000 clones, just over 90% of them singletons; the top ten hold about 0.51%. The chain recombines TRBV6-1 with TRBJ2-7; 9 bases fit TRBD1. This clonotype was sampled from an adult with an advanced solid tumor such as melanoma, head and neck, liver or kidney cancer. The material was CD4+ or CD8+ T cells sorted from blood, obtained in a trial of the OX40 agonist ivuxolimab. The CDR3 sequence is CASRLTGTGSYEQYF. For the CDR3, the DNA is TGTGCCAGCAGGCTAACCGGGACAGGGAGCTACGAGCAGTACTTC.